These 3 T cell receptor beta chains were sequenced from one sample in a study of T cells in Graves' hyperthyroidism and ophthalmopathy. Amplification yielded TCR beta CDR3 regions, with RNA transcripts as the source. Initially, a first-round RT-PCR of the TCR CDR3 employed the HTBI primer set. TCRdb reprocessed the multiplex PCR reads with MiXCR, giving one entry per CDR3 protein. The sample holds fewer than 700,000 distinct CDR3 sequences, over 15% seen once. The sequencing sample was made of blood. The source is a woman aged 18-35 years with Graves' ophthalmopathy.

V gene TRBV5-6 combines with J gene TRBJ1-5; TRBD1 might be the D (5 bases). Per germline, CDR1 SGHDT and CDR2 YYEEEE. V was cut by 4 bases and J by 2 bases, with 19 bases left in between. The length of the CDR3 is 17 residues. The CDR3 nucleotides read TGTGCCAGCAGCCCCGGGGGAACCTTGGGGGGCAATCAGCCCCAGCATTTT. It is translated as CASSPGGTLGGNQPQHF.

This clonotype appeared a few times. This chain joins TRBV12-3 or TRBV12-4 and TRBJ2-3, with 8 nucleotides matching TRBD1. CDR3 length: 14 residues. The V and J ends lost 9 bases and 3 bases, in that order; junction bases with no gene match: 8. CDR3: CARNFRDRTDTQYF. CDR3 DNA: TGTGCCAGGAATTTTAGGGACAGGACAGATACGCAGTATTTT.

The chain carries TRBV7-2 and TRBJ1-2; 7 bases fit TRBD1. The V segment lost 5 bases and the J segment 4 bases; nucleotides outside the gene matches: 13. The CDR3 is made up of 16 amino acids. Germline V CDR1 and CDR2: SGHTA, FQGNSA. The CDR3 sequence is CASSLRDSSYLYGYTF. Written as DNA, the CDR3 is TGTGCCAGCAGCCTCCGGGACAGCAGTTACCTCTATGGCTACACCTTC.